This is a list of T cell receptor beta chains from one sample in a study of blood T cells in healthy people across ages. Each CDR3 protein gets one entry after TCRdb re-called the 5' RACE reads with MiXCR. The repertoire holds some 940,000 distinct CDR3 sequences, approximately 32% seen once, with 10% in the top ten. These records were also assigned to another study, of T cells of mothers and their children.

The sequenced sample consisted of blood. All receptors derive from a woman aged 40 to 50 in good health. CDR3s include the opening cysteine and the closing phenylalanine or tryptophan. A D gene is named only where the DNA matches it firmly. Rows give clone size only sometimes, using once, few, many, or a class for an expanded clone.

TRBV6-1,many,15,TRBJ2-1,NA,CASSEVQGVYNEQFF,TGTGCCAGCAGTGAAGTGCAGGGAGTCTACAATGAGCAGTTCTTC
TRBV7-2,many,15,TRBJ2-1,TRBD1,CASSAGDRERNEQFF,TGTGCCAGCAGCGCAGGGGACAGGGAGCGCAATGAGCAGTTCTTC
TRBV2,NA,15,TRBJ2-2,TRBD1,CASIEQGVNTGELFF,TGTGCCAGCATAGAACAGGGGGTGAACACCGGGGAGCTGTTTTTT
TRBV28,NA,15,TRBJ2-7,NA,CASSGTLDSSYEQYF,TGTGCCAGCAGTGGAACCCTCGACAGTTCCTACGAGCAGTACTTC
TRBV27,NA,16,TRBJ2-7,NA,CASRPFRDGSSYEQYF,TGTGCCAGCAGACCATTCCGGGACGGAAGCTCCTACGAGCAGTACTTC
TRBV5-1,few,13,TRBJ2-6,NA,CANSRSGANVLTF,TGCGCCAACAGCCGCTCTGGGGCCAACGTCCTGACTTTC
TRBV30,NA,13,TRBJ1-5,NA,CAWRPGSNQPQHF,TGTGCCTGGAGACCAGGAAGCAATCAGCCCCAGCATTTT
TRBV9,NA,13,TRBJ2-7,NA,CASSREMGNEQYF,TGTGCCAGCAGCCGGGAGATGGGGAACGAGCAGTACTTC
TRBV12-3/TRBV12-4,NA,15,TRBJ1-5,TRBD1,CASSGGTATNEPQHF,TGTGCCAGCAGTGGGGGGACAGCGACAAACGAGCCCCAGCATTTT
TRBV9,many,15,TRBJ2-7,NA,CASSVDGQGPHEQYF,TGTGCCAGCAGCGTAGATGGGCAGGGGCCGCACGAGCAGTACTTC
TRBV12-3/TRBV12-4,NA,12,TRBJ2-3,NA,CASTKSTDTQYF,TGTGCCAGCACCAAGTCCACGGATACGCAGTATTTT
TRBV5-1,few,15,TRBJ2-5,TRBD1,CASSLGDRDQETQYF,TGTGCCAGCAGCTTAGGGGACAGGGATCAAGAGACCCAGTACTTC
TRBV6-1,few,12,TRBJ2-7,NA,CASAEMAYEQYF,TGTGCCAGCGCGGAGATGGCCTACGAGCAGTACTTC
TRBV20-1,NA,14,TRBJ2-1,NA,CSARVQGRINEQFF,TGCAGTGCTAGAGTACAGGGAAGGATCAATGAGCAGTTCTTC
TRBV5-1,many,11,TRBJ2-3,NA,CASSRADTQYF,TGCGCCAGCAGCCGGGCAGATACGCAGTATTTT
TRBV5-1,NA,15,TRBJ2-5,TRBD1,CASSLSRTGEETQYF,TGCGCCAGCAGCTTGAGCCGGACAGGGGAAGAGACCCAGTACTTC
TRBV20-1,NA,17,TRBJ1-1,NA,CSARDSGEQGYYTEAFF,TGCAGTGCTAGAGATTCGGGGGAACAGGGTTATTACACTGAAGCTTTCTTT
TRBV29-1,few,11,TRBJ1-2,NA,CSVVGGTGYTF,TGCAGCGTTGTAGGGGGAACTGGCTACACCTTC
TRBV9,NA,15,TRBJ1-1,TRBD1,CASSITGGLNTEAFF,TGTGCCAGCAGCATTACAGGGGGCCTGAACACTGAAGCTTTCTTT
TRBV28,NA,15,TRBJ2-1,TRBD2,CAGSPSGGNYNEQFF,TGTGCCGGCAGCCCTAGCGGGGGGAACTACAATGAGCAGTTCTTC
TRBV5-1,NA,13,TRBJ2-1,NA,CACSTRDSSLAFF,TGCGCCTGCAGCACCCGGGACTCATCATTAGCGTTCTTC
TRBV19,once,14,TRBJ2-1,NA,CASSIDEKRGEQFF,TGTGCCAGTAGTATAGATGAAAAACGCGGTGAGCAGTTCTTC
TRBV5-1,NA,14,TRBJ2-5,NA,CASSLERQKETQYF,TGCGCCAGCAGCTTGGAACGACAGAAAGAGACCCAGTACTTC
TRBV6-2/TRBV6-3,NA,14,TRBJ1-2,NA,CASLMDGQSYGYTF,TGTGCCAGCCTAATGGATGGGCAGAGCTATGGCTACACCTTC
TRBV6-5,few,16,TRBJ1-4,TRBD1,CASSSFDRGRSEKLFF,TGTGCCAGCAGTTCATTTGACAGGGGGCGGAGTGAAAAACTGTTTTTT
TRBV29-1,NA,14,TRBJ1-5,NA,CSVVGTGNGQPRHF,NA
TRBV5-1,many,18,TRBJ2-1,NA,CASSLELLADSSYNEQFF,TGCGCCAGCAGCTTGGAACTTCTGGCGGACAGCTCCTACAATGAGCAGTTCTTC
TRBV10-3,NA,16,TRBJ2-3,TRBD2,CAIGGTSGARTDTQYF,TGTGCCATCGGAGGGACTAGCGGGGCCCGCACAGATACGCAGTATTTT
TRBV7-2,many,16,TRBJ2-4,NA,CASSLLGDRGTDIQYF,TGTGCCAGCAGCTTATTAGGGGATAGGGGAACAGACATTCAGTACTTC
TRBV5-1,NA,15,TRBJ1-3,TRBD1,CASSSQGATGNTIYF,TGCGCCAGCAGCTCACAGGGGGCTACGGGAAACACCATATATTTT
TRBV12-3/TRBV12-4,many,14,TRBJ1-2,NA,CASTRGAGEVGYTF,TGTGCCAGCACCCGAGGGGCAGGGGAGGTTGGCTACACCTTC
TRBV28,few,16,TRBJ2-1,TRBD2,CASSAPGGPTRNEQFF,TGTGCCAGCAGTGCTCCGGGGGGGCCGACGCGCAATGAGCAGTTCTTC
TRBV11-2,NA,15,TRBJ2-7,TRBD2,CASNPPGLAINEQYF,TGTGCCAGCAACCCGCCGGGACTAGCGATAAATGAGCAGTACTTC
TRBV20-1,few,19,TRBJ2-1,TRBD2,CSARSSLADERRVYNEQFF,TGCAGTGCTAGGTCGTCGCTAGCGGACGAAAGAAGAGTCTACAATGAGCAGTTCTTC
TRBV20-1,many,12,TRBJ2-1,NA,CSATGDYNEQFF,TGCAGTGCTACCGGGGACTACAATGAGCAGTTCTTC
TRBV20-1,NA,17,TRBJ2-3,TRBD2,CSAGRGLAGGPADTQYF,TGCAGTGCTGGGAGGGGACTAGCGGGGGGGCCGGCAGATACGCAGTATTTT
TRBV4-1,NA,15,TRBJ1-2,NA,CASSQFGRQRDGYTF,TGCGCCAGCAGCCAATTTGGCAGGCAGAGGGATGGCTACACCTTC
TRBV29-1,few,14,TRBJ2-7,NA,CSVSLRSRTCEQYF,TGCAGCGTCTCCCTCCGATCCAGGACCTGCGAGCAGTACTTC
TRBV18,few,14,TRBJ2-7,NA,CASSPKGDTYEQYF,TGTGCCAGCTCACCAAAAGGGGACACCTACGAGCAGTACTTC
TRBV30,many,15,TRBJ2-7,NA,CAWSVRAGAFYEQYF,TGTGCCTGGAGTGTACGGGCGGGGGCCTTCTACGAGCAGTACTTC
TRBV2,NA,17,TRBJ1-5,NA,CASSDKGPAYSNQPQHF,TGTGCCAGCAGTGATAAGGGCCCCGCTTATAGCAATCAGCCCCAGCATTTT
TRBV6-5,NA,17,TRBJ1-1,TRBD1,CASSYRRVTGGNTEAFF,TGTGCCAGCAGTTACAGGAGAGTAACAGGGGGCAACACTGAAGCTTTCTTT
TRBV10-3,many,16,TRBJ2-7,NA,CAISVSVVVQGGEQYF,TGTGCCATCAGTGTGTCGGTGGTGGTACAGGGAGGCGAGCAGTACTTC
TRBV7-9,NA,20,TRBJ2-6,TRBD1,CASSLNPSTGANSGANVLTF,TGTGCCAGCAGCTTAAACCCATCGACAGGGGCCAACTCTGGGGCCAACGTCCTGACTTTC
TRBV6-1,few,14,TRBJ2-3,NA,CASLQVLNVDTQYF,TGTGCCAGCCTACAGGTCCTAAACGTGGATACGCAGTATTTT
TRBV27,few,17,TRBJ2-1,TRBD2,CASSLEASGGTYNEQFF,TGTGCCAGCAGTTTAGAGGCTAGCGGGGGGACCTACAATGAGCAGTTCTTC
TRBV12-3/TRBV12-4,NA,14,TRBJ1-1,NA,CASSRTVGTTEAFF,TGTGCCAGCAGCCGGACAGTAGGGACCACTGAAGCTTTCTTT
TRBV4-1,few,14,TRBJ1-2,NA,CASSQEDFGYGYTF,TGCGCCAGCAGCCAAGAGGATTTTGGCTATGGCTACACCTTC
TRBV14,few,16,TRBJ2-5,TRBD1,CASSQMGTGGLETQYF,TGTGCCAGCAGCCAAATGGGGACAGGGGGCTTGGAGACCCAGTACTTC
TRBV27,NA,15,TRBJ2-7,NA,CASSLKDWGSYEQYF,TGTGCCAGCAGTTTAAAGGACTGGGGTTCCTACGAGCAGTACTTC
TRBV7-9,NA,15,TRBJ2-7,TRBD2,CTSSSTSGGSYEQYF,TGTACCAGCAGCTCGACTAGCGGGGGGTCCTACGAGCAGTACTTC
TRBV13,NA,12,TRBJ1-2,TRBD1,CASRLQGGGYTF,TGTGCCAGCAGACTGCAGGGGGGAGGCTACACCTTC
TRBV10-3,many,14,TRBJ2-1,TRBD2,CALGRGGSYNEQFF,TGTGCTCTCGGGCGGGGGGGCTCCTACAATGAGCAGTTCTTC
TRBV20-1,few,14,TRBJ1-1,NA,CSARSAGLNTEAFF,TGCAGTGCTAGATCCGCCGGGTTAAACACTGAAGCTTTCTTT
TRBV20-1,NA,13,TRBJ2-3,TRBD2,CSALAASTDTQYF,TGCAGCGCACTAGCGGCTAGCACAGATACGCAGTATTTT